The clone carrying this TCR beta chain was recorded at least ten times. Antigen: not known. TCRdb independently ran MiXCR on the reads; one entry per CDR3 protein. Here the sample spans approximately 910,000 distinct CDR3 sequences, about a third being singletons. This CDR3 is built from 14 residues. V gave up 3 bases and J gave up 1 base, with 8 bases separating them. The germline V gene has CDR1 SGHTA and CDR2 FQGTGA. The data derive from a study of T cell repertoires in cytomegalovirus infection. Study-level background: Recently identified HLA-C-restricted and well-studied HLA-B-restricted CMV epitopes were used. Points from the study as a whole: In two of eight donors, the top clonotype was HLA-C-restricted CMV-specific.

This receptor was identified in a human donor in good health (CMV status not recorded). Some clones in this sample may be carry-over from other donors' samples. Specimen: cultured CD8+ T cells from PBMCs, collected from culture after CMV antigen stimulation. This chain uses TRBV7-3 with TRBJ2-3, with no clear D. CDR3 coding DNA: TGTGCCAGCAGCTTCGGACGGGGCACAGATACGCAGTATTTT. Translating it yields CASSFGRGTDTQYF.